The present entry profiles one T cell receptor beta chain with its context. Germline V gives CDR1 SGHTA, CDR2 FQGNSA. This CDR3 region has 13 residues. Trimming removed 6 bases at V and 4 bases at J, with 12 bases between. These data belong to a study of shared clonotypes between healthy human individuals. Study at large: Donors consisted of two women and a few men between 18 and 49. A donor's plate count was three for CD4 naive and three for CD4 memory; CD8 naive had two and CD8 memory one.

Sequencing used immunoSEQ multiplex PCR; TCRdb keeps in-frame clones, though not all of them. The sample lists around 200,000 clones, roughly 70% occurring once. The split of CD4+ cells yielded CD45RA+ naive and CD45RA-negative memory subsets. The clonotype originates from a man aged 25-40 years in good health. Input material: memory CD4+ T cells sorted from blood. The subset denotes: CD45RA-negative fraction. This chain joins TRBV7-2 and TRBJ2-5, with D possibly matching TRBD1 (5 bases). CDR3 DNA: TGTGCCAGCAGTGACAGTGTGGGAGAGACCCAGTACTTC. This translates into CASSDSVGETQYF.